This T cell receptor (beta chain) is drawn from a study of blood T cell repertoires in COVID-19 (dated by TCRdb to about 2020). In terms of the full investigation: Samples covering the acute and convalescent phases of COVID-19 were provided by collaborators in the United States, Italy and Spain. Sample metadata almost always included a de-identified subject ID, COVID-19 status, age in years and sex. The material from the prospective study consisted of cDNA or gDNA derived from T cells, B-cell-depleted T cells, or PBMCs. The samples were drawn from two sources: the first 160 participants of the ongoing ImmuneRACE study, and over 950 subjects contributed by 6 global collaborators. Deeply sampled blood TCRbeta repertoires from subjects exposed to, actively infected with, or recovered from COVID-19 were included in the dataset. HLA class I and class II types, where available, came from metadata supplied by the sample provider rather than from assay-based typing. The repertoires were released in a freely available public database meant as a resource for research on the immune response to SARS-CoV-2. Summary of the overall study and its limitations: Clinical and demographic metadata were provided uncurated, with the amount varying by source and participant.

TCRbeta CDR3 regions were amplified from genomic DNA using the immunoSEQ Assay, a bias-controlled multiplex PCR. Regarding the original processing steps: The number of nucleated cells in each sample was estimated from the amplification of reference gene primers within the assay. To quantify the absolute abundance of each unique TCRbeta CDR3 rearrangement, sequence reads were collapsed and filtered. For each sample, productive Simpson clonality was calculated as the square root of Simpson's diversity index over productive rearrangements. The table was pulled from immuneACCESS by TCRdb, which kept in-frame rearrangements only. Such tables lose some clones; where checked, under half of the loss comes from unresolved V genes, and the rest has no known cause. That table gives V, J and clone size, and the DNA gave D and trimming. Counted in this sample were some 60,000 clones; about 85% of them appeared once. The ten largest clones capture approximately 3.5% of the sample.

Whole blood was collected in K2EDTA tubes by collaborating institutions according to the institutions' own protocols. For TCRbeta analysis, collaborator samples were shipped as frozen whole blood, as isolated PBMCs, or as DNA extracted from either sample type. The CDR3, cysteine through phenylalanine, is 14 amino acids long. Only CDR3 DNA is held: 42 bases, read in frame from base 1. Via the germline V gene (reference sequence), CDR1 is MNHEY and CDR2 SMNVEV. Trimming removed 2 bases from V and 7 bases from J, leaving 11 bases between the germline ends. In regard to this clone: Its antigen specificity is not known. Per-base quality was not reported, and no clone a single base away is much larger than it.

This TCR derives from an elderly woman with acute or convalescent COVID-19. The chain was built from TRBV27 and TRBJ1-4; the D gene is perhaps TRBD1, from 6 matching bases. The sequencing input was peripheral blood. The DNA sequence is as follows: TGTGCCAGCAGTTTAAGGGGGAGGGGTGAAAAACTGTTTTTT. It is translated as CASSLRGRGEKLFF.